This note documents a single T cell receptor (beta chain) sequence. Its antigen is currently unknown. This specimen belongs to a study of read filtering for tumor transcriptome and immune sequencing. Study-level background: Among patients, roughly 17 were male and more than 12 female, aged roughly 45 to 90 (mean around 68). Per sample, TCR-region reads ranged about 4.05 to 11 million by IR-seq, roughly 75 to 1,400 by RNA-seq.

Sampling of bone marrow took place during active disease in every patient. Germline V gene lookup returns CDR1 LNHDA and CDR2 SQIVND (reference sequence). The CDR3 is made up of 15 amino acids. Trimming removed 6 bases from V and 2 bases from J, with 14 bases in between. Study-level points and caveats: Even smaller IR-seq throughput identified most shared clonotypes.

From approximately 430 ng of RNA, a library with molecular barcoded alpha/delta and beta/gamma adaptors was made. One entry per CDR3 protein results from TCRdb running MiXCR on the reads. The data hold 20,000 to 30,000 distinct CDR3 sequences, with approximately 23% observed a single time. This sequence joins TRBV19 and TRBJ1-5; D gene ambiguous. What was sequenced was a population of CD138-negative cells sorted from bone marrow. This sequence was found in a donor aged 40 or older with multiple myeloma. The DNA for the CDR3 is TGTGCCAGTAGCTTAGCGGCTACCGGCAATCAGCCCCAGCATTTT. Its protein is CASSLAATGNQPQHF. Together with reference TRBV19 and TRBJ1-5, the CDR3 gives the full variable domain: DGGITQSPKYLFRKEGQNVTLSCEQNLNHDAMYWYRQDPGQGLRLIYYSQIVNDFQKGDIAEGYSVSREKKESFPLTVTSAQKNPTAFYLCASSLAATGNQPQHFGDGTRLSIL.